This TCR beta chain was sequenced during a study of blood T cells in healthy people across ages. The use of a sample-barcoded 5' primer and a J-beta primer mix characterized a second PCR of roughly 6 to 11 cycles. All cDNA molecules were each tagged by a template-switch adaptor with 12 random nucleotides. One entry per CDR3 protein, called by TCRdb with MiXCR from the 5' RACE reads. The sample records 1.8 million or so distinct CDR3 sequences, about two fifths being singletons. Sample donors were healthy Caucasian individuals that came from Russia, aged roughly 6 to 95. Comments on this clonotype: Its matching antigen is unknown.

The CDR3 spans 13 residues. Trimming took 3 bases from V and 10 from J, leaving 15 bases between them. Germline lookup yields CDR1 SGHTA and CDR2 FQGNSA. Study-wide findings and caveats: Researchers judged that diversity estimates from one million T cells fell short of true values. Samples with more naive T cells showed higher observed beta diversity.

V is TRBV7-2 and J is TRBJ1-2, with D uncertain. Source material: blood. The sequence was collected from a human donor in good health. The CDR3 DNA sequence: TGTGCCAGCAGCTTTCCCTATGAGAGAGACTACACCTTC. Protein: CASSFPYERDYTF.